The rows below give T cell receptor beta chains drawn from one sample of a study of blood T cell repertoires in COVID-19. The protocol was immunoSEQ multiplex PCR, while the TCRdb copy is restricted to in-frame clones and leaves out a portion. In the table there are around 60,000 clones, around 83% of which are singletons. Sequencing was done on a sample of peripheral blood. The source of these receptors is a man aged 25-40 years with COVID-19, enrolled during active disease. Both conserved end residues are part of each CDR3. Each record gives: V gene, J gene, clone size, D gene, CDR3 DNA, CDR3 protein. The D gene is left open where the match is weak. Clone size is not always given. Where it is, it says once, few, many or a class for expanded clones.

v_call: TRBV3-1/TRBV3-2; j_call: TRBJ2-5; clone_size: .; d_call: .; cdr3_nt: TGTGCCAGCAGCCAAGGGACCCAGGGGTCGGGGGAGACCCAGTACTTC; cdr3_aa: CASSQGTQGSGETQYF
v_call: TRBV4-2; j_call: TRBJ2-7; clone_size: .; d_call: TRBD2; cdr3_nt: TGTGCCAGCAGCCAAGACTACAGCGGGGGGGCCCACGAGCAGTACTTC; cdr3_aa: CASSQDYSGGAHEQYF
v_call: TRBV28; j_call: TRBJ1-5; clone_size: once; d_call: .; cdr3_nt: TGTGCCAGCAGTAGGGGGTGGGACCCTAGCAATCAGCCCCAGCATTTT; cdr3_aa: CASSRGWDPSNQPQHF
v_call: TRBV9; j_call: TRBJ2-7; clone_size: .; d_call: .; cdr3_nt: TGTGCCAGCAGCGTAGCTCAAAGGACACCAAATATCTACGAGCAGTACTTC; cdr3_aa: CASSVAQRTPNIYEQYF
v_call: TRBV5-1; j_call: TRBJ2-1; clone_size: .; d_call: TRBD1; cdr3_nt: TGCGCCAGCAGACCCGACAGGGGCTTTCACAATGAGCAGTTCTTC; cdr3_aa: CASRPDRGFHNEQFF
v_call: TRBV10-3; j_call: TRBJ2-6; clone_size: .; d_call: TRBD1; cdr3_nt: TGTGCCATCAGTGATGGACAGGGTTACTCTGGGGCCAACGTCCTGACTTTC; cdr3_aa: CAISDGQGYSGANVLTF
v_call: TRBV24-1; j_call: TRBJ2-5; clone_size: .; d_call: .; cdr3_nt: TGTGCCACCAGCGGTACCGTCGGAGAGACCCAGTACTTC; cdr3_aa: CATSGTVGETQYF
v_call: TRBV7-9; j_call: TRBJ2-7; clone_size: many; d_call: .; cdr3_nt: TGTGCCAGCGTGAGGTGGAGGGGTACAAGTTACGAGCAGTACTTC; cdr3_aa: CASVRWRGTSYEQYF
v_call: TRBV4-3; j_call: TRBJ2-7; clone_size: many; d_call: TRBD1; cdr3_nt: TGCGCCAGCAGCCAAGGTCAGGGGGCTTACGAGCAGTACTTC; cdr3_aa: CASSQGQGAYEQYF
v_call: TRBV6-1; j_call: TRBJ2-1; clone_size: .; d_call: .; cdr3_nt: TGTGCCAGCAGTGAACAGGGTGGGCATGAGCAGTTCTTC; cdr3_aa: CASSEQGGHEQFF
v_call: TRBV28; j_call: TRBJ1-5; clone_size: .; d_call: TRBD1; cdr3_nt: TGTGCCAGCAGTTTAAGGACAGGGGGTCGCAATCAGCCCCAGCATTTT; cdr3_aa: CASSLRTGGRNQPQHF
v_call: TRBV10-3; j_call: TRBJ1-2; clone_size: .; d_call: .; cdr3_nt: TGTGCCATCGGGACGCAGGGGCGAGAATATGGCTACACCTTC; cdr3_aa: CAIGTQGREYGYTF
v_call: TRBV18; j_call: TRBJ2-5; clone_size: .; d_call: TRBD1; cdr3_nt: TGTGCCAGCTCACCACCGGGGACAGGGGCCACAGAGACCCAGTACTTC; cdr3_aa: CASSPPGTGATETQYF
v_call: TRBV7-2; j_call: TRBJ2-5; clone_size: .; d_call: .; cdr3_nt: TGTGCCAGCAGCCCGGGGGGCCCGTACCAAGAGACCCAGTACTTC; cdr3_aa: CASSPGGPYQETQYF
v_call: TRBV30; j_call: TRBJ2-5; clone_size: once; d_call: .; cdr3_nt: TGTGCCTGCCACGCGGAGGGCGCGGGGGAGACCCAGTACTTC; cdr3_aa: CACHAEGAGETQYF
v_call: TRBV12-5; j_call: TRBJ2-2; clone_size: .; d_call: .; cdr3_nt: TGTGCTAGTGGTTTGGGGCGATCAGGCCTGAACACCGGGGAGCTGTTTTTT; cdr3_aa: CASGLGRSGLNTGELFF
v_call: TRBV18; j_call: TRBJ1-4; clone_size: .; d_call: .; cdr3_nt: TGTGCCAGTTGGGGGGTGGGCAGGGAAAAACTGTTTTTT; cdr3_aa: CASWGVGREKLFF
v_call: TRBV28; j_call: TRBJ2-4; clone_size: .; d_call: .; cdr3_nt: TGTGCCAGCAGCCGGGCGGACACCAAAAACATTCAGTACTTC; cdr3_aa: CASSRADTKNIQYF
v_call: TRBV7-3; j_call: TRBJ2-7; clone_size: .; d_call: .; cdr3_nt: TGTGCCAGCAGCCCTCCGCCCGAGAGAGGCTACGAGCAGTACTTC; cdr3_aa: CASSPPPERGYEQYF
v_call: TRBV4-3; j_call: TRBJ1-2; clone_size: .; d_call: TRBD1; cdr3_nt: TGCGCCAGCAGCCAAGGGGACAGGGGATTTAACTATGGCTACACCTTC; cdr3_aa: CASSQGDRGFNYGYTF
v_call: TRBV27; j_call: TRBJ2-3; clone_size: .; d_call: TRBD2; cdr3_nt: TGTGCCAGCAGCGGGACTAGCGGATACACAGATACGCAGTATTTT; cdr3_aa: CASSGTSGYTDTQYF
v_call: TRBV30; j_call: TRBJ2-7; clone_size: .; d_call: TRBD1; cdr3_nt: TGTGCCTGGAGTGTACAGGGACAGGGGGGCCAACGCTCCTACGAGCAGTACTTC; cdr3_aa: CAWSVQGQGGQRSYEQYF
v_call: TRBV27; j_call: TRBJ1-1; clone_size: .; d_call: .; cdr3_nt: TGTGCCAGCAGTTCCTACAGGAGCACTGAAGCTTTCTTT; cdr3_aa: CASSSYRSTEAFF
v_call: TRBV7-2; j_call: TRBJ1-4; clone_size: few; d_call: .; cdr3_nt: TGTGCCAGCAGCTTAGTAAGGGGTGGCAATGAAAAACTGTTTTTT; cdr3_aa: CASSLVRGGNEKLFF
v_call: TRBV6-2/TRBV6-3; j_call: TRBJ2-3; clone_size: .; d_call: TRBD2; cdr3_nt: TGTGCCAGCAGTTACAACCGACTAGCGGGGGAAACCACAGATACGCAGTATTTT; cdr3_aa: CASSYNRLAGETTDTQYF
v_call: TRBV5-4; j_call: TRBJ1-5; clone_size: .; d_call: .; cdr3_nt: TGTGCCAGCAGCCTGGACATTAGCAATCAGCCCCAGCATTTT; cdr3_aa: CASSLDISNQPQHF
v_call: TRBV28; j_call: TRBJ1-1; clone_size: .; d_call: .; cdr3_nt: TGTGCCAGCAGCCCCCCGGGGGGCTGGACTGAAGCTTTCTTT; cdr3_aa: CASSPPGGWTEAFF
v_call: TRBV7-9; j_call: TRBJ1-1; clone_size: .; d_call: .; cdr3_nt: TGTGCCAGCAGCTTAGGTCCCCGCGCTGAAGCTTTCTTT; cdr3_aa: CASSLGPRAEAFF
v_call: TRBV19; j_call: TRBJ2-3; clone_size: few; d_call: TRBD1; cdr3_nt: TGTGCCAGTAGTGGGACAGGGGGCGGTGGTACGCAGTATTTT; cdr3_aa: CASSGTGGGGTQYF
v_call: TRBV6-5; j_call: TRBJ2-5; clone_size: .; d_call: .; cdr3_nt: TGTGCCAGCAGTCTCCAAGAGACCCAGTACTTC; cdr3_aa: CASSLQETQYF
v_call: TRBV25-1; j_call: TRBJ2-2; clone_size: .; d_call: TRBD1; cdr3_nt: TGTGCCAGCAGTGATGAGACTCCGGGACAGCGTCCTTTCGGGGAGCTGTTTTTT; cdr3_aa: CASSDETPGQRPFGELFF
v_call: TRBV7-9; j_call: TRBJ1-1; clone_size: few; d_call: .; cdr3_nt: TGTGCCAGCAGCTTAGATAGCGGCTCTACTGAAGCTTTCTTT; cdr3_aa: CASSLDSGSTEAFF
v_call: TRBV9; j_call: TRBJ1-5; clone_size: .; d_call: TRBD1; cdr3_nt: TGTGCCAGCAGCCCGGGACAGGATAACAATCAGCCCCAGCATTTT; cdr3_aa: CASSPGQDNNQPQHF
v_call: TRBV6-4; j_call: TRBJ1-1; clone_size: .; d_call: TRBD1; cdr3_nt: TGTGCCAGCAGAGTCACTTCAGGGGGCCCTCGGAACACTGAAGCTTTCTTT; cdr3_aa: CASRVTSGGPRNTEAFF
v_call: TRBV27; j_call: TRBJ1-4; clone_size: .; d_call: .; cdr3_nt: TGTGCCAGCAGGGGACATGCAACTAATGAAAAACTGTTTTTT; cdr3_aa: CASRGHATNEKLFF
v_call: TRBV4-1; j_call: TRBJ1-1; clone_size: .; d_call: .; cdr3_nt: TGCGCCAGCAGCCAAGCTCGGAAGGGGGTGATGAACACTGAAGCTTTCTTT; cdr3_aa: CASSQARKGVMNTEAFF
v_call: TRBV3-1/TRBV3-2; j_call: TRBJ2-7; clone_size: .; d_call: TRBD2; cdr3_nt: TGTGCCAGCAGTCCCACTAGCGGGGGGCGCCCGAGCTCCTACGAGCAGTACTTC; cdr3_aa: CASSPTSGGRPSSYEQYF
v_call: TRBV7-2; j_call: TRBJ2-3; clone_size: .; d_call: TRBD2; cdr3_nt: TGTGCCAGCAGACCTCTCGGGACTAGCGGGAGGGGCCCAGATACGCAGTATTTT; cdr3_aa: CASRPLGTSGRGPDTQYF
v_call: TRBV3-1/TRBV3-2; j_call: TRBJ2-1; clone_size: .; d_call: .; cdr3_nt: TGTGCCAGCAGCCTTTTGGGGGGTATCGAGCAGTTCTTC; cdr3_aa: CASSLLGGIEQFF
v_call: TRBV19; j_call: TRBJ1-5; clone_size: once; d_call: TRBD1; cdr3_nt: TGTGCCAGTACCGCCTCGGACAGGGGGGCTGGCAATCAGCCCCAGCATTTT; cdr3_aa: CASTASDRGAGNQPQHF
v_call: TRBV28; j_call: TRBJ2-3; clone_size: few; d_call: .; cdr3_nt: TGTGCCAGCAGTTTAGTAAATCAGGGTACGCAGTATTTT; cdr3_aa: CASSLVNQGTQYF